This note documents a single T cell receptor (beta chain) sequence. Produced via immunoSEQ multiplex PCR; TCRdb's table is partial and in-frame only. In the table there are approximately 700,000 clones, around three quarters of which are singletons. The CDR3 totals 12 residues. V gave up 4 bases and J gave up 8 bases, with 11 bases separating them. Germline assignment: CDR1 MDHEN and CDR2 SYDVKM. The study drew all its donors from Caucasian adults living in Nashville, Tennessee. This specimen comes from a study of shared clonotypes between healthy human individuals. This clonotype originated in a woman under 40 in good health. The chain joins TRBV28 to TRBJ1-1; no definite D call. Sequencing input: memory CD4+ T cells sorted from blood. Subset specified: CD45RA-negative fraction. In DNA, the CDR3 is TGTGCCAGCAGTTCAAGGGTAGGAGAAGCTTTCTTT. This gives the protein CASSSRVGEAFF.